A selection of T cell receptor beta chains follows, all from one sample in a study of blood T cell repertoires in COVID-19. Measured with immunoSEQ multiplex PCR; TCRdb has only the in-frame clones, and not every one. The table lists fewer than 200,000 clones, 88% of them singletons. Source material: PBMCs or T cells enriched from blood (not recorded which). All receptors come from a woman under 30 who had recovered from COVID-19. Both conserved end residues are part of each CDR3. A D gene is named only where the DNA matches it firmly. The size of a clone is reported for some rows only, either as once, few or many, or as a class for expanded clones.

size: NA; J: TRBJ2-7; D: TRBD2; V: TRBV3-1/TRBV3-2; DNA: TGTGCCAGCAGCCAAGGCTCTGGACTAGCCGACTACGAGCAGTACTTC; CDR3: CASSQGSGLADYEQYF
size: NA; J: TRBJ1-3; D: NA; V: TRBV24-1; DNA: TGTGCCACCAGTCAGGGAGGCACCATATATTTT; CDR3: CATSQGGTIYF
size: few; J: TRBJ2-7; D: TRBD2; V: TRBV28; DNA: TGTGCCAGCAGTTTCGGTCCCGGGCAGCGGGAGGCCTACGAGCAGTACTTC; CDR3: CASSFGPGQREAYEQYF
size: few; J: TRBJ1-1; D: NA; V: TRBV11-2; DNA: TGTGCCAGCAGCTTAGGAGCAGGGCTAAACACTGAAGCTTTCTTT; CDR3: CASSLGAGLNTEAFF
size: NA; J: TRBJ1-3; D: NA; V: TRBV18; DNA: TGTGCCAGCTCACCAATGGCACCCTCTGGAAACACCATATATTTT; CDR3: CASSPMAPSGNTIYF
size: NA; J: TRBJ1-1; D: NA; V: TRBV27; DNA: TGTGCCAGCGGTTCGACAGAGATGAACACTGAAGCTTTCTTT; CDR3: CASGSTEMNTEAFF
size: NA; J: TRBJ1-2; D: TRBD1; V: TRBV5-4; DNA: TGTGCCAGCAGCGGTGGGACAGGACTTTCAGGCTTTGGCTACACCTTC; CDR3: CASSGGTGLSGFGYTF
size: NA; J: TRBJ1-3; D: NA; V: TRBV7-2; DNA: TGTGCCAGCAGCTTAGGTGCGGGAACTGGAAACACCATATATTTT; CDR3: CASSLGAGTGNTIYF
size: NA; J: TRBJ2-1; D: TRBD2; V: TRBV7-9; DNA: TGTGCCAGCAGCTCCAGGACTAGTCTCGCCTACAATGAGCAGTTCTTC; CDR3: CASSSRTSLAYNEQFF
size: NA; J: TRBJ1-1; D: TRBD1; V: TRBV5-5; DNA: TGTGCCAGCAGCCTCCAGGGACAGGCGGCTGAAGCTTTCTTT; CDR3: CASSLQGQAAEAFF
size: once; J: TRBJ2-1; D: NA; V: TRBV20-1; DNA: TGCAGTGCTAGGTGGCTTTCCGAGCAGTTCTTC; CDR3: CSARWLSEQFF
size: NA; J: TRBJ1-4; D: TRBD1; V: TRBV5-1; DNA: TGCGCCAGCAGCCCAGGGACAGGGTCTAATGAAAAACTGTTTTTT; CDR3: CASSPGTGSNEKLFF
size: NA; J: TRBJ1-1; D: NA; V: TRBV29-1; DNA: TGCAGCGTTGAAACAGACAACACTGAAGCTTTCTTT; CDR3: CSVETDNTEAFF
size: NA; J: TRBJ1-2; D: TRBD1; V: TRBV3-1/TRBV3-2; DNA: TGTGCCAGCAGCCAAGGATGGGACAGGGGAATCTATGGCTACACCTTC; CDR3: CASSQGWDRGIYGYTF
size: NA; J: TRBJ2-7; D: TRBD1; V: TRBV6-5; DNA: TGTGCCAGCAGTTATAACAGGGGCTACGAGCAGTACTTC; CDR3: CASSYNRGYEQYF
size: once; J: TRBJ1-2; D: TRBD1; V: TRBV2; DNA: TGTGCCAGCAGCGACCGGGACAGTCGGTTTAACTATGGCTACACCTTC; CDR3: CASSDRDSRFNYGYTF
size: NA; J: TRBJ2-5; D: NA; V: TRBV11-2; DNA: TGTGCCAGCAGCTTAATTGGGCTCGGTGAGACCCAGTACTTC; CDR3: CASSLIGLGETQYF
size: NA; J: TRBJ1-2; D: NA; V: TRBV27; DNA: TGTGCCAGCAGTTTAATGGGGAGCGATGGCTACACCTTC; CDR3: CASSLMGSDGYTF
size: NA; J: TRBJ2-7; D: TRBD2; V: TRBV7-2; DNA: TGTGCCAGCAGCTCCAGGAGCCGGCTAGCGGGCTACGAGCAGTACTTC; CDR3: CASSSRSRLAGYEQYF
size: few; J: TRBJ2-6; D: NA; V: TRBV28; DNA: TGTGCCAGCTCTAGGCCTGGGGCCAACGTCCTGACTTTC; CDR3: CASSRPGANVLTF
size: many; J: TRBJ1-4; D: TRBD1; V: TRBV5-1; DNA: TGCGCCAGCAGCTTGGGACAGGGAAGGGATGAAAAACTGTTTTTT; CDR3: CASSLGQGRDEKLFF
size: NA; J: TRBJ2-1; D: NA; V: TRBV5-1; DNA: TGCGCCAGCAGCTCTGGGGAGGCTTACAATGAGCAGTTCTTC; CDR3: CASSSGEAYNEQFF
size: NA; J: TRBJ2-1; D: NA; V: TRBV10-1; DNA: TGCGCCAGCAGTGAAACCCGAACTAGCCTTGCGAAGTTCTTC; CDR3: CASSETRTSLAKFF
size: once; J: TRBJ2-5; D: TRBD2; V: TRBV10-1; DNA: TGCGCCAGCAGTCTGAGTAGAGCGGGAGGTGATCAAGAGACCCAGTACTTC; CDR3: CASSLSRAGGDQETQYF
size: NA; J: TRBJ2-7; D: TRBD1; V: TRBV7-2; DNA: TGTGCCAGCAGCTCCCGGACAGGGTGGTACGAGCAGTACTTC; CDR3: CASSSRTGWYEQYF
size: once; J: TRBJ1-4; D: TRBD1; V: TRBV28; DNA: TGTGCCAGCAGCCTATCCGACAGGGGGAATGAAAAACTGTTTTTT; CDR3: CASSLSDRGNEKLFF
size: NA; J: TRBJ1-1; D: NA; V: TRBV30; DNA: TGTGCCTGGACCATCGCCGGGGGACGGAGTTACACTGAAGCTTTCTTT; CDR3: CAWTIAGGRSYTEAFF
size: NA; J: TRBJ1-3; D: TRBD1; V: TRBV5-3; DNA: TGTGCCAGAAGCCACAGGGGGAACACCATATATTTT; CDR3: CARSHRGNTIYF